This T cell receptor beta chain is drawn from a study of beta chain features in type 1 diabetes. V gave up 7 bases and J gave up 5 bases, with 14 bases separating them. The CDR3 length is 13 residues. Germline-derived CDR1 and CDR2 are SQVTM and ANQGSEA. Remarks on this clone: Its antigen is unknown.

Whole-study results and caveats: PCR could preferentially amplify shorter templates, alike in patients and controls.

The investigators reverse transcribed all of the isolated RNA, so they sequenced expressed TCRB transcripts. The protocol was immunoSEQ multiplex PCR, while the TCRdb copy is restricted to in-frame clones and leaves out a portion. The table shows 400,000 to 550,000 clones, with over 9.5% occurring only once. The source is a woman under 30 in good health. Material: naive CD4+ T cells from blood. The chain is built from TRBV29-1 and TRBJ1-4; D may be TRBD1 (5 bases). The CDR3 sequence is CSATGLGNEKLFF. CDR3 nucleotides: TGCAGCGCTACAGGACTGGGGAATGAAAAACTGTTTTTT. The full variable domain, with the rest looked up from reference TRBV29-1 and TRBJ1-4, is SAVISQKPSRDICQRGTSLTIQCQVDSQVTMMFWYRQQPGQSLTLIATANQGSEATYESGFVIDKFPISRPNLTFSTLTVSNMSPEDSSIYLCSATGLGNEKLFFGSGTQLSVL.